Listed here are 22 T cell receptor beta chains from one sample, sequenced in a study of CD8+CD57+ T cells in acquired aplastic anemia. Template material for TCR beta VDJ and CDR3 profiling consisted of genomic DNA. TCRdb redid the calling of the reads with MiXCR, one entry per CDR3 protein. Of more than 150,000 distinct CDR3 sequences in the sample, less than 55% were seen once. Specimen: sorted CD4+, CD8+, or CD8+CD57+ T cells (not recorded which) from PBMCs. The receptors here all came from a human donor in good health.

Ten or more counts support this clonotype. CDR3 loop: CSASLRWYQETQYF. CDR3 nucleotides: TGCAGTGCTAGCCTACGGTGGTACCAAGAGACCCAGTACTTC. This sequence joins TRBV20-1 and TRBJ2-5, with no clear D. The CDR3 is 14 residues long. Trimming stripped 3 bases from V and 0 bases from J, with 11 bases between. Germline CDR1 reads DFQATT; CDR2 reads SNEGSKA (reference sequence).

The chain combines TRBV30 with TRBJ1-1; maybe TRBD1 (6 bases). V was trimmed by 3 bases and J by 0 bases, leaving 8 bases between them. The CDR3 covers 13 residues. Germline values: CDR1 GTSNPN, CDR2 SVGIG (reference sequence). In DNA, the CDR3 is TGTGCCTGGAGCGGACAGATGAACACTGAAGCTTTCTTT. Residues: CAWSGQMNTEAFF.

The genes are TRBV19 and TRBJ2-7; possible D gene TRBD1, 5 bases. CDR3 length: 14 amino acids. V shed 1 base and J shed 3 bases, with 10 bases lying between them. Germline values: CDR1 LNHDA, CDR2 SQIVND (reference sequence). The CDR3 nucleotides are TGTGCCAGTAGTATAGGTGGCAGGGACTACGAGCAGTACTTC. It encodes CASSIGGRDYEQYF. Variable domain in full (rest from reference TRBV19 and TRBJ2-7): DGGITQSPKYLFRKEGQNVTLSCEQNLNHDAMYWYRQDPGQGLRLIYYSQIVNDFQKGDIAEGYSVSREKKESFPLTVTSAQKNPTAFYLCASSIGGRDYEQYFGPGTRLTVT.

This clonotype was detected only a few times. The chain combines TRBV20-1 with TRBJ1-6; D ambiguous. The CDR3 covers 14 residues. V lost 0 bases to trimming and J lost 5 bases, with 8 bases between them. CDR1 is DFQATT and CDR2 is SNEGSKA in the germline V gene (reference sequence). The CDR3 bases are TGCAGTGCTAGAGAGTTACAAGATAATTCACCCCTCCACTTT. Protein product: CSARELQDNSPLHF.

The table lists this clonotype with a few counts. This chain links TRBV10-3 with TRBJ1-2; a weak D match, TRBD1 (5 bases). The germline gives CDR1 ENHRY, CDR2 SYGVKD. This CDR3 has 13 residues. V was pared by 5 bases and J by 6 bases, with 13 bases between. The CDR3: CAISSRAEDGYTF. In DNA form, the CDR3 reads TGTGCCATCAGTAGCAGGGCTGAGGATGGCTACACCTTC.

The rearrangement uses TRBV24-1 and TRBJ1-5; D is undetermined. Germline V gives CDR1 KGHDR, CDR2 SFDVKD. V lost 0 bases, J lost 5 bases, and 7 bases lay in between. The CDR3 is 14 amino acids. The CDR3: CATSDLHPDQPQHF. CDR3 in DNA: TGTGCCACCAGTGATTTGCATCCGGATCAGCCCCAGCATTTT.

Points on this clonotype: This may be a read error: a much more frequent sequence differs by one nucleotide. A read error is likely, as this CDR3 ends without the conserved phenylalanine or tryptophan. The genes are TRBV9 and TRBJ2-3; 9 bases align to TRBD1. CDR1 is SGDLS, CDR2 YYNGEE, per germline. J gave up 2 bases and V 3 bases, and 10 bases lay outside the gene matches. The CDR3 runs 17 residues. This CDR3 is CASSDHPGTGNTDTQYL. The CDR3 bases are TGTGCCAGCAGCGACCACCCCGGGACAGGGAACACAGATACGCAGTATCTT.

This chain uses TRBV14 with TRBJ2-2; D ambiguous. Germline V gene sequence: CDR1 SGHDN, CDR2 FVKESK. CDR3 length: 15 residues. The V end lost 4 bases, the J end lost 5 bases, and 14 bases lay between the germline ends. CDR3 sequence reads: CASSPYLGNTGELFF. CDR3 sequence (DNA): TGTGCCAGCAGCCCTTACCTCGGAAATACCGGGGAGCTGTTTTTT.

Many counts were recorded for this clonotype. J is TRBJ2-2 and V is TRBV7-3, with 11 bases aligning to TRBD2. With 1 base clipped from V and 0 bases from J, the junction kept 7 bases outside the gene matches. The CDR3 is 19 amino acids. Germline V gene sequence: CDR1 SGHTA, CDR2 FQGTGA. CDR3 sequence (DNA): TGTGCCAGCAGCTTAAGGACTAGCGGGCTGGCGGCGAACACCGGGGAGCTGTTTTTT. The encoded protein is CASSLRTSGLAANTGELFF.

This clonotype was seen at least ten times. The chain has TRBV19 and TRBJ2-5; D may be TRBD1 (6 bases). This CDR3 has 15 residues. CDR1 and CDR2 from the germline V gene are LNHDA and SQIVND (reference sequence). Trimming stripped 6 bases from V and 4 bases from J, with 18 bases between. In DNA, the CDR3 is TGTGCCAGTAGCCCAAGTAGGGGGAACGTAGAGACCCAGTACTTC. It encodes CASSPSRGNVETQYF.

The chain has TRBV2 and TRBJ1-1, with TRBD1 matching over 11 bases. Trimming at V came to 7 bases and at J to 4 bases, leaving 5 bases not matched to a gene. This CDR3 comprises 14 residues. Germline-derived CDR1 and CDR2 are SNHLY and FYNNEI. CDR3 region: CASTAGTGGTEAFF. Here the CDR3 DNA reads TGTGCCAGCACCGCCGGGACAGGGGGCACTGAAGCTTTCTTT.

This clonotype was seen only once. The chain couples TRBV7-8 to TRBJ2-1; no firm D call. Trimming left V 5 bases short and J 2 bases short, with 10 bases between. The CDR3 contains 14 residues. Germline values: CDR1 SGHVS, CDR2 FQNEAQ. This CDR3 is CASSQTRAYNEQFF. DNA of the CDR3: TGTGCCAGCAGCCAAACAAGAGCCTACAATGAGCAGTTCTTC.

The CDR3 sequence is CAIRRTVFMNTEAFF. CDR3 nucleotides: TGTGCCATCAGGAGGACAGTGTTCATGAACACTGAAGCTTTCTTT. This chain uses TRBV10-3 with TRBJ1-1; a possible D gene is TRBD1 (6 bases). The CDR3 sequence is 15 residues long. Per the germline V gene, CDR1 is ENHRY and CDR2 is SYGVKD. The V and J ends lost 6 bases and 0 bases respectively, with 14 bases between them.

This rearrangement joins TRBV9 to TRBJ1-1; possible D gene TRBD1, 5 bases. There are 14 residues in the CDR3. The germline gives CDR1 SGDLS, CDR2 YYNGEE. The V end was cut by 0 bases, the J end by 5 bases, with 11 bases between. This CDR3 is CASSVGTGLTEAFF. CDR3 nucleotides: TGTGCCAGCAGCGTAGGCACAGGCCTGACTGAAGCTTTCTTT.

The chain recombines TRBV6-1 with TRBJ1-1; D not certain. V was cut by 4 bases and J by 1 base, with 10 bases left in between. The CDR3 extends over 14 amino acids. Germline V lookup: CDR1 MNHNS, CDR2 SASEGT. CDR3 nucleotides: TGTGCCAGCAGTGGAACCACAGCGAACACTGAAGCTTTCTTT. Its protein is CASSGTTANTEAFF.

The chain combines TRBV4-1 with TRBJ2-2, with D perhaps given as TRBD1 or TRBD2 (6 bases each). V dropped 4 bases and J dropped 0 bases, with 12 bases sitting between them. This CDR3 region has 16 residues. CDR1 and CDR2 (germline): MGHRA, YSYEKL. CDR3 DNA sequence: TGCGCCAGCAGCCGTCTCGGGGGCCCGAACACCGGGGAGCTGTTTTTT. As protein: CASSRLGGPNTGELFF.

This clonotype was seen ten or more times. The chain links TRBV19 to TRBJ2-2; weak D call: TRBD1 (6 bases). CDR1 LNHDA and CDR2 SQIVND come from the germline V gene (reference sequence). The CDR3 spans 16 residues. V shed 1 base and J shed 4 bases, with 13 bases lying between them. The CDR3 loop reads CASSIGQGYRTGELFF. The CDR3 DNA follows: TGTGCCAGTAGTATAGGCCAGGGGTATCGCACCGGGGAGCTGTTTTTT.

This clonotype came up many times. In DNA, the CDR3 is TGTGCCAGCAGCCGGACAGGGGGCCACTACAATGAGCAGTTCTTC. Protein: CASSRTGGHYNEQFF. The J gene is TRBJ2-1, the V gene TRBV6-1; TRBD1 matches 11 bases. V shed 6 bases and J 3 bases; nucleotides not matched to a gene: 4. CDR1 MNHNS and CDR2 SASEGT come from the germline V gene. This CDR3 contains 15 residues.

The chain uses TRBV2 and TRBJ1-1, with a tentative D call TRBD1 (6 bases). The CDR3 runs to 15 residues. Germline CDR1 SNHLY, CDR2 FYNNEI. Trimming took off 6 bases at V and 0 bases at J, with 14 bases between the two ends. CDR3 residues: CASSPTGAMNTEAFF. CDR3 nucleotides: TGTGCCAGCAGCCCGACAGGAGCTATGAACACTGAAGCTTTCTTT.

The table lists this clonotype with many counts. The chain carries TRBV20-1 and TRBJ2-7; tentative D call: TRBD2 (5 bases). The CDR3 has 17 residues. Germline V gene data show CDR1 as DFQATT and CDR2 as SNEGSKA (reference sequence). V lost 0 bases, J lost 1 base, and 19 bases lay in between. The CDR3 DNA follows: TGCAGTGCTAGAGATCTAATGGCAGGAGGTGTGTCCTACGAGCAGTACTTC. Translation gives CSARDLMAGGVSYEQYF.

This clonotype occurred many times. This rearrangement joins TRBV25-1 to TRBJ2-1; 10 bases map to TRBD2. After removal of 2 bases from V and 7 bases from J, the junction contained 5 bases not matched to a gene. The CDR3 runs 15 residues. The germline V gene encodes CDR1 MGHDK and CDR2 SYGVNS. The chain's CDR3 is CASSEHRTSGNEQFF. The CDR3 DNA follows: TGTGCCAGCAGTGAACATAGGACTAGCGGTAATGAGCAGTTCTTC. Full variable domain (remainder filled in from reference TRBV25-1 and TRBJ2-1): EADIYQTPRYLVIGTGKKITLECSQTMGHDKMYWYQQDPGMELHLIHYSYGVNSTEKGDLSSESTVSRIRTEHFPLTLESARPSHTSQYLCASSEHRTSGNEQFFGPGTRLTVL.

This clonotype came up a few times. J is TRBJ1-1 and V is TRBV2; D remains ambiguous. Trimming left V 4 bases short and J 6 bases short, with 9 bases between. The CDR3 is 12 residues long. Germline V gives CDR1 SNHLY, CDR2 FYNNEI. The CDR3 DNA reads as TGTGCCAGCAGTGTGTGGGCAGCTGAAGCTTTCTTT. It is translated as CASSVWAAEAFF.